A single sample gave rise to the 18 T cell receptor beta chains below, sequenced in a study of shared clonotypes between healthy human individuals. Clones were sequenced by immunoSEQ multiplex PCR, and TCRdb holds only the in-frame ones, with some missing. Here the sample spans approximately 510,000 clones, around 79% being singletons. Sample: PBMCs. The receptors were sampled from a woman in her thirties or forties in good health. Some clones in this sample may be carry-over from other donors' samples.

This clone was seen a few times. The chain carries TRBV27 and TRBJ2-1; D possibly corresponds to TRBD2 (8 bases). Germline CDR1 reads MNHEY; CDR2 reads SMNVEV (reference sequence). Trimming removed 3 bases at V and 9 bases at J, with 30 bases between. The CDR3 covers 19 residues. This CDR3 reads CASSFSGTDYSGKRTEQFF. The CDR3 DNA reads TGTGCCAGCAGTTTCTCGGGGACAGATTATAGCGGGAAGAGGACTGAGCAGTTCTTC.

The chain recombines TRBV18 with TRBJ2-7, with no clear D. Germline loops: CDR1 KGHSH, CDR2 LQKENI. V shed 0 bases and J shed 6 bases, with 9 bases lying between them. The CDR3 totals 13 residues. The CDR3 coding sequence is TGTGCCAGCTCACCACCGGGTCTAGGCGAGCAGTACTTC. Amino acid sequence: CASSPPGLGEQYF.

For the CDR3, the DNA is TGTGCCAGTAGTATAGGACTAGCGGGAGGGGCCGGACAGTTCTTC. Its translation: CASSIGLAGGAGQFF. The chain uses TRBV19 and TRBJ2-1, with TRBD2 identical over 14 bases. The germline gives CDR1 LNHDA, CDR2 SQIVND (reference sequence). J was trimmed by 13 bases and V by 1 base; bases with no gene match: 6. The CDR3 covers 15 residues. The full variable domain, completed using reference TRBV19 and TRBJ2-1, is DGGITQSPKYLFRKEGQNVTLSCEQNLNHDAMYWYRQDPGQGLRLIYYSQIVNDFQKGDIAEGYSVSREKKESFPLTVTSAQKNPTAFYLCASSIGLAGGAGQFFGPGTRLTVL.

In DNA form, the CDR3 reads TGTGCCACCAGAGGACGGACAGGGGTAACAGATACGCAGTATTTT. This sequence encodes CATRGRTGVTDTQYF. The gene calls are TRBV7-6 and TRBJ2-3; TRBD1 matches 9 bases. The germline CDR1 and CDR2 sequences are SGHVS and FNYEAQ. This CDR3 contains 15 residues. The junction had 11 bases not matched to a gene; V was cut back by 10 bases and J by 3 bases.

This chain uses TRBV5-4 with TRBJ2-1; 9 nucleotides agree with TRBD1. CDR3 length: 15 residues. CDR1 is SGHNT and CDR2 is YYREEE in the germline V gene (reference sequence). Trimming at V came to 4 bases and at J to 10 bases, leaving 12 bases not matched to a gene. Here the CDR3 DNA reads TGTGCCAGCAGCACCACCGGGACAGGGAGGATCGAGCAGTTCTTC. Translation: CASSTTGTGRIEQFF.

As DNA, the CDR3 is TGTGCCAGCAGTTTTGACCACCGGATGAACACTGAAGCTTTCTTT. Amino acid sequence: CASSFDHRMNTEAFF. The V gene is TRBV27, the J gene TRBJ1-1; no definite D call. Trimming shortened V by 3 bases and J by 0 bases, and 11 bases separated the two germline ends. Germline V gene data show CDR1 as MNHEY and CDR2 as SMNVEV (reference sequence). The CDR3 has 15 residues.

This clone was counted at least ten times. The chain is built from TRBV10-3 and TRBJ2-3; no firm D call. Germline V gives CDR1 ENHRY, CDR2 SYGVKD. The CDR3 length is 13 residues. V was cut by 2 bases and J by 6 bases, with 9 bases left in between. The CDR3 loop reads CAISEARADTQYF. As DNA, the CDR3 is TGTGCCATCAGTGAGGCTAGGGCGGATACGCAGTATTTT.

The rearrangement uses TRBV6-1 and TRBJ2-3; D may be TRBD2 (6 bases). The length of the CDR3 is 14 residues. V gave up 1 base and J gave up 4 bases, with 9 bases separating them. Per the germline V gene, CDR1 is MNHNS and CDR2 is SASEGT. The CDR3 region is CASSEGDWSDTQYF. CDR3 DNA: TGTGCCAGCAGTGAAGGGGACTGGTCAGATACGCAGTATTTT.

The rearrangement joins TRBV5-1 to TRBJ2-1; TRBD1 might be the D (5 bases). CDR1 and CDR2 from the germline V gene are SGHRS and YFSETQ. The ends were cut back, 5 bases at V and 6 bases at J, with 18 bases in the middle. The CDR3 has 15 amino acids. The CDR3 loop reads CASRPGQGNFNEQFF. DNA for the CDR3: TGCGCCAGCAGACCCGGACAAGGAAATTTCAATGAGCAGTTCTTC.

This clone came up once. V usage is TRBV6-5 and J usage is TRBJ2-1, with a tentative D call TRBD2 (5 bases). There are 14 residues in the CDR3. Germline V CDR1 and CDR2: MNHEY, SVGAGI. Trimming removed 5 bases at V and 2 bases at J, with 10 bases between. CDR3 in amino acids: CASSAREPYNEQFF. DNA of the CDR3: TGTGCCAGCAGTGCCCGGGAACCCTACAATGAGCAGTTCTTC.

This clone was picked up a small number of times. The gene calls are TRBV2 and TRBJ2-3; D is unresolved. Germline CDR1 SNHLY, CDR2 FYNNEI. The CDR3 sequence is 13 residues long. Trimming took 6 bases from V and 4 from J, leaving 11 bases between them. In DNA, the CDR3 is TGTGCCAGCAGCTCCTCAACGCCAGATACGCAGTATTTT. Amino acids: CASSSSTPDTQYF.

This chain links TRBV7-2 with TRBJ2-3; D may be TRBD1 (5 bases). The CDR3 contains 15 residues. Germline CDR1 and CDR2: SGHTA and FQGNSA. Trimming removed 2 bases at V and 1 base at J, with 10 bases between. CDR3 amino acids: CASSLNPGRTDTQYF. In nucleotides, the CDR3 is TGTGCCAGCAGCTTAAATCCAGGGCGCACAGATACGCAGTATTTT.

The chain has TRBV11-2 and TRBJ2-2; TRBD1 is a possible D gene (5 bases). Germline V gene lookup returns CDR1 SGHAT and CDR2 FQNNGV. This CDR3 spans 15 amino acids. Trimming stripped 5 bases from V and 2 bases from J, with 12 bases between. Here the CDR3 reads CASSAGHLNTGELFF. DNA for the CDR3: TGTGCCAGCAGCGCCGGACATCTCAACACCGGGGAGCTGTTTTTT.

The chain joins TRBV28 to TRBJ2-5; no clear D gene. The CDR3 is made up of 14 amino acids. V dropped 2 bases and J dropped 3 bases, with 10 bases sitting between them. Germline-derived CDR1 and CDR2 are MDHEN and SYDVKM. In DNA, the CDR3 is TGTGCCAGCAGTTTACCGCAGGAAAAAGAGACCCAGTACTTC. Protein sequence: CASSLPQEKETQYF.

This clone was seen once. The rearrangement uses TRBV28 and TRBJ2-7, with 9 bases identical to TRBD2. This CDR3 is built from 15 residues. Trimming took 6 bases from V and 5 from J; bases not matched to a gene: 11. Germline V lookup: CDR1 MDHEN, CDR2 SYDVKM. The CDR3 here is CASSPIAGGPHEQYF. CDR3 DNA: TGTGCCAGCAGCCCTATTGCGGGAGGGCCCCACGAGCAGTACTTC.

The chain joins TRBV10-3 to TRBJ2-3, with 8 positions matching TRBD2. This CDR3 is 14 amino acids long. Unmatched junction bases numbered 2, after V lost 5 bases and J lost 1 base. CDR1 and CDR2 (germline): ENHRY, SYGVKD. Here the CDR3 reads CAISPGLGTDTQYF. DNA of the CDR3: TGTGCCATCAGTCCGGGACTAGGCACAGATACGCAGTATTTT.

This clone has only a few counts. J is TRBJ1-5 and V is TRBV10-2, with TRBD1 as a possible D gene (5 bases). CDR3 length: 13 residues. The germline V and J ends were trimmed by 2 bases and 9 bases, with 11 bases remaining between them. The germline CDR1 and CDR2 sequences are WSHSY and SAAADI. The CDR3 protein is CASSESGTRPQHF. CDR3 nucleotides: TGCGCCAGCAGTGAGAGTGGGACTAGGCCCCAGCATTTT.

This clone was seen only once. This chain joins TRBV11-2 and TRBJ1-1, with D tentatively TRBD1 (5 bases). V lost 6 bases and J 5 bases, leaving 13 bases between the germline ends. Germline CDR1 is SGHAT and CDR2 is FQNNGV. The CDR3 extends over 13 amino acids. The CDR3 sequence: CASRQDTWTEAFF. The CDR3 bases are TGTGCCAGCAGACAGGACACTTGGACTGAAGCTTTCTTT.